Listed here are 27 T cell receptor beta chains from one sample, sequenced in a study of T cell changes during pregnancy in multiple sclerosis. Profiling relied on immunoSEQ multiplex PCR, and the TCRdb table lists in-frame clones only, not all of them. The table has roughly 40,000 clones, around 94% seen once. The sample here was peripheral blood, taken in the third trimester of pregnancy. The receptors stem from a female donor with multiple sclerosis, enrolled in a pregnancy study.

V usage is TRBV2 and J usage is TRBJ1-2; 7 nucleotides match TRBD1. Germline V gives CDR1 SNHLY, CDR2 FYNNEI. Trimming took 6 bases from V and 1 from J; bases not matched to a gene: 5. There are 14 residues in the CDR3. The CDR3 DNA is TGTGCCAGCAGGAGCCGGGACAGTAACTATGGCTACACCTTC. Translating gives CASRSRDSNYGYTF.

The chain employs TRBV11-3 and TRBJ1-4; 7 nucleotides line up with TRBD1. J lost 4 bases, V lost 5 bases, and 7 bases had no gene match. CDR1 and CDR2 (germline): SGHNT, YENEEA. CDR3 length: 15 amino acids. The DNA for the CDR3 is TGTGCCAGCAGCCCAGGAGGGGGCCTTAATGAAAAACTGTTTTTT. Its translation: CASSPGGGLNEKLFF.

The CDR3: CASSEEGQAAYEQYF. In DNA, the CDR3 is TGTGCCAGCAGTGAAGAGGGACAGGCCGCCTACGAGCAGTACTTC. The chain uses TRBV6-1 and TRBJ2-7; 8 bases match TRBD1. V trimming: 1 base; J trimming: 2 bases; junction bases outside the gene matches: 4. The length of the CDR3 is 15 residues. Germline CDR1 and CDR2: MNHNS and SASEGT.

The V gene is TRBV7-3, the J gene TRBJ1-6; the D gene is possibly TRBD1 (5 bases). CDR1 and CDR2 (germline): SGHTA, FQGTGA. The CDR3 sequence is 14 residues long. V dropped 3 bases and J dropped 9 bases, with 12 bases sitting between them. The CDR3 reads CASSFRAGGSPLHF. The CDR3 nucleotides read TGTGCCAGCAGCTTCCGGGCGGGGGGTTCACCCCTCCACTTT.

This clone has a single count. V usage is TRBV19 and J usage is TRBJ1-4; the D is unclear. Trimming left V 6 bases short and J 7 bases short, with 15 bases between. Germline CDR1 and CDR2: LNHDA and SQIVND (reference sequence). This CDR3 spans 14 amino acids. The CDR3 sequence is CASSLERSAEKLFF. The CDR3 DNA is TGTGCCAGTAGCCTCGAGAGGTCGGCTGAAAAACTGTTTTTT.

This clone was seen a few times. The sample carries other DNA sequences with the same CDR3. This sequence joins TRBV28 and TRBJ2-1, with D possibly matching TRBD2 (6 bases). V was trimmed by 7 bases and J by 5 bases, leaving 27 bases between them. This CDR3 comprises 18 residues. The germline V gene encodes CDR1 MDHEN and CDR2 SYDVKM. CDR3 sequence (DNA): TGTGCCAGCACCACCCCCCTGAGTTTTGGCGGGGCCAACAATGAGCAGTTCTTC. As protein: CASTTPLSFGGANNEQFF.

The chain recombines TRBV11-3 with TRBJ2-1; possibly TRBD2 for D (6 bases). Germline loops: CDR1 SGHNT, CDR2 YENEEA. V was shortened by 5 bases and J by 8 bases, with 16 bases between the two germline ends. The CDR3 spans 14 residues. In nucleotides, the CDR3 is TGTGCCAGCAGCCGGTCACTAGCTCGGGATGAGCAGTTCTTC. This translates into CASSRSLARDEQFF.

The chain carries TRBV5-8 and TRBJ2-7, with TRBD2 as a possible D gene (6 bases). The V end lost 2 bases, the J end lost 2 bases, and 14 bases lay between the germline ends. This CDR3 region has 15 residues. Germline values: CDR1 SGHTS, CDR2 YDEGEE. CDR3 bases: TGTGCCAGCAGCTTCGGAGGGACCATAGCCTACGAGCAGTACTTC. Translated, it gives CASSFGGTIAYEQYF.

The CDR3 DNA follows: TGTGCCAGTAGTGGGGGGACAGGCCCCACAGATACGCAGTATTTT. Encoded protein: CASSGGTGPTDTQYF. This chain links TRBV19 with TRBJ2-3, with 8 positions matching TRBD1. Germline CDR1 and CDR2: LNHDA and SQIVND (reference sequence). This CDR3 has 15 amino acids. V lost 5 bases to trimming and J lost 2 bases; unmatched junction nucleotides: 6.

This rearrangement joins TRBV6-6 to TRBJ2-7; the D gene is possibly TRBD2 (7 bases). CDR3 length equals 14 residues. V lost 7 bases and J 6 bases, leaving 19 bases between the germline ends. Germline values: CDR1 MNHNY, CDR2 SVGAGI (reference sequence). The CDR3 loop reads CASMEVGGGREQYF. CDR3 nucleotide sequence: TGTGCCAGCATGGAGGTAGGGGGGGGGCGCGAGCAGTACTTC.

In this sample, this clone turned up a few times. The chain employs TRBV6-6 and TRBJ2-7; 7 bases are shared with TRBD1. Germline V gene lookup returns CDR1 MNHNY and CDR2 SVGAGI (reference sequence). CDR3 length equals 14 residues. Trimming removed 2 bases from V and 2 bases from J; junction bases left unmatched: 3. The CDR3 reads CASSYRQGPYEQYF. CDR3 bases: TGTGCCAGCAGTTACCGACAGGGTCCCTACGAGCAGTACTTC.

The chain's CDR3 is CASSLDRGRSGELFF. CDR3 nucleotides: TGTGCCAGCAGCTTGGACAGGGGGAGATCCGGGGAGCTGTTTTTT. The chain links TRBV5-4 to TRBJ2-2; 8 bases are a match to TRBD1. V was pared by 0 bases and J by 6 bases, with 4 bases of the junction left unmatched. This CDR3 spans 15 amino acids. Per germline, CDR1 SGHNT and CDR2 YYREEE (reference sequence).

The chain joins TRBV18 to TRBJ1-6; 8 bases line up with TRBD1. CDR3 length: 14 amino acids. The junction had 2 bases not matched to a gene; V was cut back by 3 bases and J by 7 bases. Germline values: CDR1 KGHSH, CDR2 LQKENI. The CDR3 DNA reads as TGTGCCAGCTCACCGGGACAGGAGAATTCACCCCTCCACTTT. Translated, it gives CASSPGQENSPLHF.

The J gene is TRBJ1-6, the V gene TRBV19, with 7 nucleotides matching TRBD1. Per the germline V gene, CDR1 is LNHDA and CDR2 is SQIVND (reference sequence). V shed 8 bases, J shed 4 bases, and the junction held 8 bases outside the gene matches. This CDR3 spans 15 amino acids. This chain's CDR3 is CASRQGRSYNSPLHF. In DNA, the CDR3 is TGTGCCAGTCGACAGGGCCGCAGTTATAATTCACCCCTCCACTTT.

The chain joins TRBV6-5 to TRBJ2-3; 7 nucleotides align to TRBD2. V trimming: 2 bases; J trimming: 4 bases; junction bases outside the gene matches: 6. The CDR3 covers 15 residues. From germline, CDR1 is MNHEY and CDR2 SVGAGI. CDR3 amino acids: CASSYGGAGPDTQYF. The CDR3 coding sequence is TGTGCCAGCAGTTACGGGGGAGCGGGACCAGATACGCAGTATTTT.

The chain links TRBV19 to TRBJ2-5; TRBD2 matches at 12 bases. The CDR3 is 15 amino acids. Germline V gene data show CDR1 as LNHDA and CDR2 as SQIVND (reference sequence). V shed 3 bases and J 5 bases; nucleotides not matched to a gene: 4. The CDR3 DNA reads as TGTGCCAGTAGTATGGCTAGCGGGAGGGGGGAGACCCAGTACTTC. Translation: CASSMASGRGETQYF. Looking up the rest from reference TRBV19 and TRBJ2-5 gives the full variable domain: DGGITQSPKYLFRKEGQNVTLSCEQNLNHDAMYWYRQDPGQGLRLIYYSQIVNDFQKGDIAEGYSVSREKKESFPLTVTSAQKNPTAFYLCASSMASGRGETQYFGPGTRLLVL.

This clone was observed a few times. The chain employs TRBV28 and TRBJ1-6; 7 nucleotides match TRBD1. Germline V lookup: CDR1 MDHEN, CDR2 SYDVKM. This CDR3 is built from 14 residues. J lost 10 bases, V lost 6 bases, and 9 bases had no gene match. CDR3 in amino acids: CASSRTGVNSPLHF. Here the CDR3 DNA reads TGTGCCAGCAGCCGCACAGGGGTTAACTCACCCCTCCACTTT.

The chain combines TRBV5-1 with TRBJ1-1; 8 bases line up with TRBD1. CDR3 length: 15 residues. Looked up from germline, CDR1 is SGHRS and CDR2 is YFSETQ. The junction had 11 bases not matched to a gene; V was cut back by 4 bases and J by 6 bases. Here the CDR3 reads CASSVPGGIRAEAFF. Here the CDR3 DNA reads TGCGCCAGCAGCGTCCCAGGGGGCATACGCGCTGAAGCTTTCTTT.

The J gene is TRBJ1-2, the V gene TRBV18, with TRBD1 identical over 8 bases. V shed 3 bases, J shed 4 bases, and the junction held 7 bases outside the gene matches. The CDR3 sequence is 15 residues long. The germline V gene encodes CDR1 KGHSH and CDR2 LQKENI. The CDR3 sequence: CASSPTGDNGYGYTF. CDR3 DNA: TGTGCCAGCTCACCGACAGGGGATAACGGCTATGGCTACACCTTC.

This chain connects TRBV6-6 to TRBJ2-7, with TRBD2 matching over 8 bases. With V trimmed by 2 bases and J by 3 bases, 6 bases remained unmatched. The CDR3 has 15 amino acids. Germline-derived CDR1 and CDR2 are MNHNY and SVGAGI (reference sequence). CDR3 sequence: CASSYKIGTSYEQYF. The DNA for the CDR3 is TGTGCCAGCAGTTACAAAATTGGGACTAGCTACGAGCAGTACTTC.

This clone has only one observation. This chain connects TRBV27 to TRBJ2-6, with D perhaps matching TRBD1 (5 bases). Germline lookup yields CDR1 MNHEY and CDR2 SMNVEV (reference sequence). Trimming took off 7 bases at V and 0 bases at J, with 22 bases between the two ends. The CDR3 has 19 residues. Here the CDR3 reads CASMRKGQTDFSGANVLTF. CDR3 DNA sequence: TGTGCCAGCATGCGGAAGGGGCAGACCGACTTCTCTGGGGCCAACGTCCTGACTTTC.

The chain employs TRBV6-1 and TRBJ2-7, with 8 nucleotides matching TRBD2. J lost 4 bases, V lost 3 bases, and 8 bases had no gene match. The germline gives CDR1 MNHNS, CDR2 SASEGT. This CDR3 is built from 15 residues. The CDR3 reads CASSEFTSGPYEQYF. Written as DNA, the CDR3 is TGTGCCAGCAGTGAGTTTACTAGCGGCCCTTACGAGCAGTACTTC.

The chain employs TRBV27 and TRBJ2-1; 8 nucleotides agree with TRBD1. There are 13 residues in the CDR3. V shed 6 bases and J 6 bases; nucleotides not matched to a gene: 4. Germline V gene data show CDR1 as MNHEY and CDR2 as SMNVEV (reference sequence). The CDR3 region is CASRRTGGNEQFF. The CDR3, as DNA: TGTGCCAGCAGACGAACAGGGGGCAATGAGCAGTTCTTC.

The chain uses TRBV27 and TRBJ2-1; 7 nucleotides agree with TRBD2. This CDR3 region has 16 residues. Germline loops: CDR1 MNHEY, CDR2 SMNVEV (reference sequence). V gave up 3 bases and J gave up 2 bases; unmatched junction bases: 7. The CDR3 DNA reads TGTGCCAGCAGTTTGGCGGGAGAGGTCCCCTACAATGAGCAGTTCTTC. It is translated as CASSLAGEVPYNEQFF.

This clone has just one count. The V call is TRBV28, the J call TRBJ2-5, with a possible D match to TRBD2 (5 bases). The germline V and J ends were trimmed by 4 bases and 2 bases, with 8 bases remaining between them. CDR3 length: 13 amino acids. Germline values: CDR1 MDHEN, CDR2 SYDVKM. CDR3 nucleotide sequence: TGTGCCAGCAGTTCGGGCGGGCAAGAGACCCAGTACTTC. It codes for CASSSGGQETQYF.

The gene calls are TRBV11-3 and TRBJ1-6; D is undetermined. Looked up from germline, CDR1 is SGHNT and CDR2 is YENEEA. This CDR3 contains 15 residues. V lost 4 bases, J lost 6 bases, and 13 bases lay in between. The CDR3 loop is CASSSIRETNSPLHF. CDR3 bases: TGTGCCAGCAGCTCGATCCGGGAGACTAATTCACCCCTCCACTTT.

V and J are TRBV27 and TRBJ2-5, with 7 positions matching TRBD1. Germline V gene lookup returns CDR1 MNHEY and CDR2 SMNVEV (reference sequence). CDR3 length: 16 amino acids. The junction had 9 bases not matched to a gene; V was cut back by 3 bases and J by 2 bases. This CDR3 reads CASSFRGPAVQETQYF. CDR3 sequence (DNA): TGTGCCAGCAGTTTTAGGGGGCCGGCCGTACAAGAGACCCAGTACTTC.